A single T cell receptor (beta chain) is shown here with its context. TCRdb ran MiXCR on the 5' RACE reads and lists one entry per CDR3 protein. The table includes 500,000 to 650,000 distinct CDR3 sequences, about 7.1% detected once. These data are taken from a study of identical twins. A further study also used this sample, focusing on yellow fever vaccine responses in identical twins.

Source material: PBMCs. This TCR was recovered from a woman aged 18-30 years in good health.

CDR3 in amino acids: CASSDWTVNQPQHF. CDR3 bases: TGTGCCAGCAGCGACTGGACAGTGAATCAGCCCCAGCATTTT. The V gene is TRBV28, the J gene TRBJ1-5; D perhaps matches TRBD1 (6 bases). The germline V and J ends were trimmed by 6 bases and 4 bases, with 13 bases remaining between them. The CDR3 extends over 14 amino acids. CDR1 and CDR2 from the germline V gene are MDHEN and SYDVKM.